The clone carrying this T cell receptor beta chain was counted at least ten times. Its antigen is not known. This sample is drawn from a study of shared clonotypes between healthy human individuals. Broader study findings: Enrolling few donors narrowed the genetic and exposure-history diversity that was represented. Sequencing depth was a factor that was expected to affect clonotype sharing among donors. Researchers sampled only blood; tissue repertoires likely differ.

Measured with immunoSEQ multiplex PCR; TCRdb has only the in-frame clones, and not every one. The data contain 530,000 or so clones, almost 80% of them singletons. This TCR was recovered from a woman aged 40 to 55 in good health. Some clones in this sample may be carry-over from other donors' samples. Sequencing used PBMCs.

CDR3 sequence: CASSSPWGPMGSGANVLTF. CDR3 DNA sequence: TGTGCCAGCAGCTCACCGTGGGGGCCAATGGGTTCTGGGGCCAACGTCCTGACTTTC. The V and J genes are TRBV11-2 and TRBJ2-6, with a tentative D call TRBD1 (6 bases). The germline V gene encodes CDR1 SGHAT and CDR2 FQNNGV. V was clipped by 4 bases and J by 1 base, with 20 bases between them. The CDR3 spans 19 residues.